The rows below give T cell receptor beta chains drawn from one sample of a study of blood T cell repertoires in COVID-19. Method: immunoSEQ multiplex PCR; TCRdb's copy keeps in-frame clones and lacks some. The top ten clones hold less than 8% of a sample with under 250,000 clones, around 85% of them seen once. The specimen was peripheral blood. These receptors were collected from a man in his sixties with acute or convalescent COVID-19. Each CDR3 is given with its conserved first and last residue. The D gene is left open where the match is weak. For some rows the clone size is stated as once, few or many, or as a class when expanded; others skip it.

TRBJ2-7	.	TRBV28	.	CASSLASGQYF	TGTGCCAGCAGTTTGGCGTCAGGGCAGTACTTC
TRBJ2-5	.	TRBV15	.	CATSRAAQGLETQYF	TGTGCCACCAGCAGAGCTGCGCAGGGACTAGAGACCCAGTACTTC
TRBJ1-1	once	TRBV5-1	.	CASRVAGMGGTEAFF	TGCGCCAGCAGGGTTGCCGGCATGGGGGGCACTGAAGCTTTCTTT
TRBJ2-1	.	TRBV3-1/TRBV3-2	TRBD2	CASSQAGTSGSNEQFF	TGTGCCAGCAGCCAAGCCGGGACTAGCGGGAGTAATGAGCAGTTCTTC
TRBJ2-1	.	TRBV19	.	CASSIRYNEQFF	TGTGCCAGTAGTATTCGGTACAATGAGCAGTTCTTC
TRBJ1-4	.	TRBV19	.	CASSIWAGDEKLFF	TGTGCCAGTAGTATTTGGGCAGGGGACGAAAAACTGTTTTTT
TRBJ2-1	.	TRBV9	.	CASSVGGEEQFF	TGTGCCAGCAGCGTTGGTGGGGAGGAGCAGTTCTTC
TRBJ2-7	.	TRBV9	TRBD2	CASSPGTSGTYEQYF	TGTGCCAGCAGCCCCGGGACTAGCGGGACCTACGAGCAGTACTTC
TRBJ2-1	.	TRBV19	TRBD2	CASSFGLDDEQFF	TGTGCCAGTAGTTTCGGACTAGACGATGAGCAGTTCTTC
TRBJ2-5	.	TRBV11-3	TRBD2	CASSPGTSGSETQYF	TGTGCCAGCAGCCCCGGGACTAGCGGGAGTGAGACCCAGTACTTC
TRBJ2-1	.	TRBV5-6	TRBD2	CASSGTLAVTPYNEQFF	TGTGCCAGCAGCGGTACACTAGCGGTTACACCCTACAATGAGCAGTTCTTC
TRBJ1-2	.	TRBV7-9	TRBD1	CASSPRTGPTGYTF	TGTGCCAGCAGTCCTAGGACAGGGCCTACTGGCTACACCTTC
TRBJ1-5	.	TRBV28	TRBD1	CASSRRDRGFQPQHF	TGTGCCAGCAGCCGCCGGGACAGGGGCTTCCAGCCCCAGCATTTT
TRBJ2-1	.	TRBV5-1	.	CASSVRRGREQFF	TGCGCCAGCAGCGTACGTCGTGGGAGGGAGCAGTTCTTC
TRBJ1-1	.	TRBV7-8	.	CASSLDGTTEAFF	TGTGCCAGCAGCTTAGACGGGACTACTGAAGCTTTCTTT
TRBJ2-7	.	TRBV6-5	TRBD1	CASRQGDEQYF	TGTGCCAGCAGGCAGGGGGACGAGCAGTACTTC
TRBJ1-1	.	TRBV5-4	TRBD1	CASSFAQGAYEAFF	TGTGCCAGCAGCTTCGCGCAGGGGGCATATGAAGCTTTCTTT
TRBJ1-3	.	TRBV15	.	CATSRDRGAGNTIYF	TGTGCCACCAGCAGAGACAGGGGCGCTGGAAACACCATATATTTT
TRBJ1-1	.	TRBV30	.	CAWSESGGRVWTEAFF	TGTGCCTGGAGTGAATCGGGCGGGAGGGTTTGGACTGAAGCTTTCTTT
TRBJ2-6	.	TRBV5-1	TRBD2	CASSPRGAGANVLTF	TGCGCCAGCAGCCCGCGGGGGGCTGGGGCCAACGTCCTGACTTTC
TRBJ2-2	.	TRBV11-1	TRBD1	CASSVRQGNTGELFF	TGTGCCAGCAGCGTCCGACAGGGGAACACCGGGGAGCTGTTTTTT
TRBJ2-1	.	TRBV11-2	TRBD2	CASSLSGRAYNEQFF	TGTGCCAGCAGCTTATCCGGGAGGGCCTACAATGAGCAGTTCTTC
TRBJ2-3	.	TRBV3-1/TRBV3-2	TRBD1	CASKGLGQGYTDTQYF	TGTGCCAGCAAGGGCCTCGGACAGGGGTACACAGATACGCAGTATTTT
TRBJ1-1	.	TRBV11-2	TRBD1	CASTLDRDAIFF	TGTGCCAGCACCTTGGACAGGGATGCTATATTCTTT
TRBJ1-5	.	TRBV27	TRBD1	CASGLRQGSNQPQHF	TGTGCCAGCGGTCTTAGACAGGGGAGCAATCAGCCCCAGCATTTT
TRBJ1-2	.	TRBV9	.	CASGGDRNGYGYTF	TGTGCCAGCGGGGGAGACAGGAACGGCTATGGCTACACCTTC
TRBJ2-1	.	TRBV5-1	TRBD2	CASTQLAGGTGSEQFF	TGCGCCAGCACCCAACTAGCGGGAGGGACGGGTAGTGAGCAGTTCTTC
TRBJ1-1	.	TRBV30	.	CAWSVGEGEAFF	TGTGCCTGGAGTGTAGGGGAAGGGGAAGCTTTCTTT
TRBJ2-3	.	TRBV7-3	.	CASSLAGRGTDTQYF	TGTGCCAGCAGCTTAGCGGGGCGGGGCACAGATACGCAGTATTTT
TRBJ1-2	.	TRBV6-6	.	CASSYLQGYGYTF	TGTGCCAGCAGTTACTTACAGGGCTATGGCTACACCTTC
TRBJ2-7	.	TRBV30	.	CAWSVNFEQYF	TGTGCCTGGAGTGTTAACTTCGAGCAGTACTTC
TRBJ2-7	.	TRBV7-2	TRBD2	CASSLGTSGQEQYF	TGTGCCAGCAGCTTAGGTACTAGCGGACAGGAGCAGTACTTC
TRBJ1-6	.	TRBV11-1	.	CASSSLNSPLHF	TGTGCCAGCAGCTCCTTAAATTCACCCCTCCACTTT
TRBJ2-3	.	TRBV20-1	.	CSASDRRHGGTDTQYF	TGCAGTGCTAGTGATCGGCGGCACGGAGGCACAGATACGCAGTATTTT
TRBJ1-1	.	TRBV24-1	.	CATSTPRGTEAFF	TGTGCCACCAGTACCCCACGGGGAACTGAAGCTTTCTTT
TRBJ1-5	.	TRBV5-1	.	CASSLGTGSQPQHF	TGCGCCAGCAGCTTGGGAACGGGGTCCCAGCCCCAGCATTTT
TRBJ1-6	.	TRBV28	.	CASSFLGGNSPLHF	TGTGCCAGCAGTTTCCTTGGGGGCAATTCACCCCTCCACTTT
TRBJ1-1	few	TRBV6-6	TRBD1	CASSYRDRGDTEAFF	TGTGCCAGCAGTTATCGCGACAGGGGTGACACTGAAGCTTTCTTT
TRBJ1-2	.	TRBV5-6	.	CASSHGQSFNYGYTF	TGTGCCAGCAGCCATGGACAGTCTTTTAACTATGGCTACACCTTC
TRBJ1-2	.	TRBV29-1	TRBD1	CSVTGISLNYGYTF	TGCAGCGTGACAGGGATCTCCCTGAACTATGGCTACACCTTC
TRBJ2-1	.	TRBV19	.	CASRIDQHPGNEQFF	TGTGCCAGTAGGATAGACCAACACCCGGGCAATGAGCAGTTCTTC
TRBJ2-5	.	TRBV2	.	CASSEAGRETQYF	TGTGCCAGCAGTGAGGCGGGAAGAGAGACCCAGTACTTC
TRBJ1-4	.	TRBV5-1	.	CASSLEPGANEKLFF	TGCGCCAGCAGCTTGGAGCCAGGGGCTAATGAAAAACTGTTTTTT
TRBJ1-6	once	TRBV6-2/TRBV6-3	TRBD1	CASSYSGQGNSPLHF	TGTGCCAGCAGTTACAGCGGACAGGGTAATTCACCCCTCCACTTT
TRBJ1-4	.	TRBV29-1	.	CSVELGAGEKLFF	TGCAGCGTTGAATTGGGGGCAGGGGAAAAACTGTTTTTT
TRBJ2-3	.	TRBV7-9	TRBD2	CASSPLLAGGPGDTQYF	TGTGCCAGCAGCCCCCTACTGGCGGGAGGGCCAGGAGATACGCAGTATTTT
TRBJ2-1	.	TRBV6-6	TRBD1	CASSYNTGQSYNEQFF	TGTGCCAGCAGTTATAACACGGGACAGTCTTACAATGAGCAGTTCTTC
TRBJ1-2	few	TRBV10-2	TRBD1	CASSEREGQGAVYGYTF	TGCGCCAGCAGTGAGCGAGAGGGCCAGGGGGCGGTCTATGGCTACACCTTC
TRBJ1-5	once	TRBV30	.	CAWSVDTYNQPQHF	TGTGCCTGGAGTGTTGACACTTACAATCAGCCCCAGCATTTT
TRBJ2-7	.	TRBV25-1	.	CASRGGVNEQYF	TGTGCCAGCAGAGGAGGGGTGAACGAGCAGTACTTC
TRBJ2-1	.	TRBV27	TRBD1	CASIRTPLAGGGEQFF	TGTGCCAGCATTCGCACTCCTCTCGCAGGGGGCGGTGAGCAGTTCTTC
TRBJ1-2	.	TRBV7-9	.	CASSLARQVGGYTF	TGTGCCAGCAGCTTAGCACGACAGGTCGGGGGCTACACCTTC
TRBJ1-2	.	TRBV4-1	.	CASSQDQGPYGYTF	TGCGCCAGCAGCCAAGATCAGGGGCCCTATGGCTACACCTTC